Following are 28 T cell receptor beta chains from one sample sequenced in a study of blood T cell repertoires in COVID-19. The method was immunoSEQ multiplex PCR; TCRdb's version includes in-frame clones alone and lacks a portion of them. The sample yields about 150,000 clones, more than 80% seen once. The sequenced sample was peripheral blood. The source is a woman aged 60 to 75 with active COVID-19.

This sequence joins TRBV28 and TRBJ1-2, with D tentatively TRBD1 (6 bases). The CDR3 contains 14 residues. CDR1 is MDHEN and CDR2 is SYDVKM in the germline V gene. V lost 4 bases and J 4 bases, leaving 13 bases between the germline ends. In DNA form, the CDR3 reads TGTGCCAGCAGTTCTCAACTGGACAGCTATGGCTACACCTTC. Translation: CASSSQLDSYGYTF.

The V call is TRBV3-1 (or the pseudogene TRBV3-2), the J call TRBJ2-1; D might be TRBD1 (5 bases). The V gene lost 4 bases and the J gene lost 6 bases, with 19 bases spanning the gap. Per the germline V gene, CDR1 is LGHDT and CDR2 is YNNKEL (reference sequence). The CDR3 runs to 16 residues. The DNA of the CDR3 is TGTGCCAGCAGCCGAGGTGACGGCGTTAGGGGCAATGAGCAGTTCTTC. As protein: CASSRGDGVRGNEQFF.

The J gene is TRBJ2-6, the V gene TRBV5-1, with TRBD1 matching 7 bases. Germline CDR1 reads SGHRS; CDR2 reads YFSETQ. J lost 0 bases, V lost 2 bases, and 8 bases had no gene match. This CDR3 has 18 amino acids. The DNA of the CDR3 is TGCGCCAGCAGCTTAACTGGGACAGTGTACTCTGGGGCCAACGTCCTGACTTTC. This sequence encodes CASSLTGTVYSGANVLTF.

The chain joins TRBV19 to TRBJ1-6; TRBD1 aligns across 9 bases. CDR1 and CDR2 from the germline V gene are LNHDA and SQIVND (reference sequence). With 10 bases clipped from V and 10 bases from J, the junction kept 11 bases outside the gene matches. There are 14 residues in the CDR3. CDR3 loop: CATRRGQGVSPLHF. DNA for the CDR3: TGTGCCACCAGACGGGGACAGGGTGTCTCACCCCTCCACTTT.

The chain couples TRBV9 to TRBJ2-3; 8 nucleotides match TRBD2. The junction had 8 bases not matched to a gene; V was cut back by 0 bases and J by 5 bases. The CDR3 covers 16 residues. The germline gives CDR1 SGDLS, CDR2 YYNGEE. The CDR3 bases are TGTGCCAGCAGCGTAGGAGGGAGCGGGAGCGTAGATACGCAGTATTTT. This translates into CASSVGGSGSVDTQYF.

J is TRBJ2-1 and V is TRBV4-1, with a tentative D call TRBD2 (5 bases). The V gene's germline CDR1 is MGHRA and CDR2 YSYEKL. This CDR3 spans 16 amino acids. The V gene lost 1 base and the J gene lost 6 bases, with 16 bases spanning the gap. The CDR3: CASSQGHGISGNEQFF. CDR3 coding DNA: TGCGCCAGCAGCCAAGGTCACGGGATATCCGGCAATGAGCAGTTCTTC.

The rearrangement links TRBV28 to TRBJ2-3, with a possible D match to TRBD2 (5 bases). CDR1 is MDHEN, CDR2 SYDVKM, per germline. The CDR3 covers 14 residues. V was shortened by 3 bases and J by 6 bases, with 13 bases between the two germline ends. As DNA, the CDR3 is TGTGCCAGCAGTTTCGGCGCGCCGGGGGATACGCAGTATTTT. Translated: CASSFGAPGDTQYF.

The rearrangement joins TRBV9 to TRBJ2-1, with TRBD2 as a possible D gene (6 bases). Germline V gene sequence: CDR1 SGDLS, CDR2 YYNGEE. With 3 bases removed from V and 10 bases from J, the gap between germline ends came to 20 bases. The CDR3 spans 15 residues. Here the CDR3 DNA reads TGTGCCAGCAGCGCTCCGGGGGACTCCGCTCGAGAGCAGTTCTTC. Translating gives CASSAPGDSAREQFF.

This chain uses TRBV10-3 with TRBJ2-1, with 8 positions matching TRBD1. V shed 6 bases and J 5 bases; nucleotides not matched to a gene: 0. Germline-derived CDR1 and CDR2 are ENHRY and SYGVKD. CDR3 length equals 12 residues. The CDR3 here is CAIRDRDNEQFF. Written as DNA, the CDR3 is TGTGCCATCAGGGACAGGGACAATGAGCAGTTCTTC.

The chain has TRBV5-1 and TRBJ2-1; D might be TRBD2 (6 bases). The CDR3 is made up of 15 amino acids. CDR1 and CDR2 from the germline V gene are SGHRS and YFSETQ. Trimming stripped 4 bases from V and 10 bases from J, with 21 bases between. For the CDR3, the DNA is TGCGCCAGCAGCAAGGACTCTTTCCCGGCGGGAGAGCAGTTCTTC. Translating it yields CASSKDSFPAGEQFF.

V usage is TRBV18 and J usage is TRBJ1-4, with TRBD1 identical over 9 bases. The germline V gene encodes CDR1 KGHSH and CDR2 LQKENI. The CDR3 sequence is 18 residues long. With V trimmed by 1 base and J by 2 bases, 8 bases remained unmatched. CDR3 coding DNA: TGTGCCAGCTCACCACGAACAATGGGGACAGGGACTAATGAAAAACTGTTTTTT. Translation: CASSPRTMGTGTNEKLFF.

The chain has TRBV18 and TRBJ1-1; no firm D call. V lost 2 bases and J lost 1, with 5 bases in between. The CDR3 has 13 residues. Germline V gene sequence: CDR1 KGHSH, CDR2 LQKENI. CDR3 bases: TGTGCCAGCTCACCAAAACAGAACACTGAAGCTTTCTTT. This translates into CASSPKQNTEAFF.

The chain couples TRBV11-2 to TRBJ1-1, with no clear D. The germline V gene has CDR1 SGHAT and CDR2 FQNNGV. CDR3 length equals 13 residues. The V gene lost 1 base and the J gene lost 4 bases, with 7 bases spanning the gap. This chain's CDR3 is CASSLAGGTEAFF. As DNA, the CDR3 is TGTGCCAGCAGCTTAGCGGGTGGCACTGAAGCTTTCTTT.

This clone occurred a few times. The V gene is TRBV7-3, the J gene TRBJ2-7, with TRBD1 identical over 10 bases. The V gene's germline CDR1 is SGHTA and CDR2 FQGTGA. V lost 1 base to trimming and J lost 2 bases; unmatched junction nucleotides: 11. The CDR3 is made up of 18 amino acids. The CDR3 nucleotides read TGTGCCAGCAGCTTAAGCCGGGACAGGGGACGAATCGCCTACGAGCAGTACTTC. It yields the protein CASSLSRDRGRIAYEQYF.

This chain links TRBV5-1 with TRBJ1-4; TRBD1 is a possible D gene (5 bases). Trimming removed 4 bases at V and 3 bases at J, with 16 bases between. The CDR3 spans 16 residues. Germline-derived CDR1 and CDR2 are SGHRS and YFSETQ. The CDR3 nucleotides read TGCGCCAGCAGCGCGATGATTACAGGTCCTAATGAAAAACTGTTTTTT. Its protein is CASSAMITGPNEKLFF.

CDR3 sequence reads: CASSLGHLYEQYF. The DNA of the CDR3 is TGTGCCAGCAGCTTGGGACACCTCTACGAGCAGTACTTC. V gene TRBV5-5 combines with J gene TRBJ2-7; no reliable D call. Germline-derived CDR1 and CDR2 are SGHKS and YYEKEE (reference sequence). V gave up 0 bases and J gave up 3 bases, with 7 bases separating them. The CDR3 consists of 13 residues.

The V call is TRBV5-8, the J call TRBJ1-4, with 7 positions matching TRBD1. The CDR3 extends over 14 amino acids. Per the germline V gene, CDR1 is SGHTS and CDR2 is YDEGEE. V dropped 4 bases and J dropped 3; count of bases not matched to a gene: 3. The CDR3 DNA is TGTGCCAGCAGCCGGGGACAGTCTAATGAAAAACTGTTTTTT. It yields the protein CASSRGQSNEKLFF.

This chain joins TRBV7-3 and TRBJ2-1; D is unclear. V was cut by 5 bases and J by 2 bases, with 16 bases left in between. This CDR3 has 16 amino acids. CDR1 is SGHTA, CDR2 FQGTGA, per germline. The CDR3 nucleotides read TGTGCCAGCAGCCGATCCCACTCGGGTACCTACAATGAGCAGTTCTTC. This sequence encodes CASSRSHSGTYNEQFF.

This clone appeared once. The V and J genes are TRBV29-1 and TRBJ1-5; D call uncertain. This CDR3 is 15 amino acids long. Deletions cut 7 bases from V and 0 bases from J, with 16 bases between. Germline V gives CDR1 SQVTM, CDR2 ANQGSEA. The CDR3 DNA sequence: TGCAGCGCTGTGGGAGATCCATATAGCAATCAGCCCCAGCATTTT. Translating gives CSAVGDPYSNQPQHF.

This clone rates as medium-sized. The chain has TRBV20-1 and TRBJ2-7; TRBD1 aligns across 7 bases. This CDR3 comprises 15 residues. CDR1 is DFQATT and CDR2 is SNEGSKA in the germline V gene (reference sequence). The V and J ends lost 3 bases and 2 bases, in that order; junction bases with no gene match: 10. CDR3 bases: TGCAGTGCTAGTGAGCCCGGGACAGAACCCTACGAGCAGTACTTC. It codes for CSASEPGTEPYEQYF.

The rearrangement joins TRBV7-9 to TRBJ2-5; D is unresolved. CDR1 SEHNR and CDR2 FQNEAQ come from the germline V gene (reference sequence). CDR3 length: 13 residues. Trimming pared 4 bases from V and 3 bases from J, leaving 9 bases between. The CDR3 here is CASSYHSEETQYF. CDR3 sequence (DNA): TGTGCCAGCAGCTACCACAGTGAAGAGACCCAGTACTTC.

CDR3 sequence (DNA): TGTGCCAGCAGCCCCCCGACAGGGATGGGAAACACCATATATTTT. The encoded protein is CASSPPTGMGNTIYF. This chain uses TRBV3-1 (or the pseudogene TRBV3-2) with TRBJ1-3; 7 nucleotides match TRBD1. Germline CDR1 and CDR2: LGHDT and YNNKEL (reference sequence). J gave up 4 bases and V 4 bases, and 7 bases lay outside the gene matches. This CDR3 has 15 amino acids.

The chain couples TRBV7-8 to TRBJ2-3; D call uncertain. CDR3 size: 16 residues. V was trimmed by 1 base and J by 0 bases, leaving 11 bases between them. Germline CDR1 SGHVS, CDR2 FQNEAQ. The CDR3 region is CASSLVGLLSTDTQYF. CDR3 nucleotide sequence: TGTGCCAGCAGCTTAGTTGGCCTCCTTAGCACAGATACGCAGTATTTT.

The V and J genes are TRBV19 and TRBJ2-5, with D perhaps TRBD2 (6 bases). The length of the CDR3 is 14 residues. Deletions cut 3 bases from V and 5 bases from J, with 13 bases between. The germline CDR1 and CDR2 sequences are LNHDA and SQIVND (reference sequence). Here the CDR3 reads CASSIGGESETQYF. The CDR3 DNA follows: TGTGCCAGTAGTATCGGAGGGGAGAGCGAGACCCAGTACTTC.

This chain uses TRBV21-1 with TRBJ2-3; TRBD1, the table's D call, lacks a check against the DNA. TRBV21-1 is a pseudogene segment. The CDR3 has 19 residues. CDR3 in amino acids: CASSNQQGGPFFSTDTQYF. DNA for the CDR3: TGTGCCAGCAGCAACCAACAGGGGGGACCATTCTTCAGCACAGATACGCAGTATTTT.

The chain recombines TRBV18 with TRBJ1-3, with D possibly being TRBD1 (5 bases). The CDR3 runs 16 residues. Trimming took off 4 bases at V and 0 bases at J, with 13 bases between the two ends. CDR1 and CDR2 from the germline V gene are KGHSH and LQKENI. The CDR3 reads CASSRQQESSGNTIYF. In nucleotides, the CDR3 is TGTGCCAGCTCACGACAACAGGAGTCCTCTGGAAACACCATATATTTT.

V is TRBV7-2 and J is TRBJ2-3, with 11 bases matching TRBD2. Trimming removed 5 bases from V and 0 bases from J; junction bases left unmatched: 4. Germline V gene sequence: CDR1 SGHTA, CDR2 FQGNSA. The CDR3 runs 16 residues. The CDR3 loop is CASSQRLAGSTDTQYF. For the CDR3, the DNA is TGTGCCAGCAGCCAAAGACTAGCGGGAAGCACAGATACGCAGTATTTT.

J is TRBJ1-4 and V is TRBV4-1; no definite D call. V lost 2 bases to trimming and J lost 0 bases, with 4 bases between them. CDR3 length equals 14 residues. Germline V gene data show CDR1 as MGHRA and CDR2 as YSYEKL. The CDR3 here is CASSQTATNEKLFF. As DNA, the CDR3 is TGCGCCAGCAGCCAAACAGCAACTAATGAAAAACTGTTTTTT.